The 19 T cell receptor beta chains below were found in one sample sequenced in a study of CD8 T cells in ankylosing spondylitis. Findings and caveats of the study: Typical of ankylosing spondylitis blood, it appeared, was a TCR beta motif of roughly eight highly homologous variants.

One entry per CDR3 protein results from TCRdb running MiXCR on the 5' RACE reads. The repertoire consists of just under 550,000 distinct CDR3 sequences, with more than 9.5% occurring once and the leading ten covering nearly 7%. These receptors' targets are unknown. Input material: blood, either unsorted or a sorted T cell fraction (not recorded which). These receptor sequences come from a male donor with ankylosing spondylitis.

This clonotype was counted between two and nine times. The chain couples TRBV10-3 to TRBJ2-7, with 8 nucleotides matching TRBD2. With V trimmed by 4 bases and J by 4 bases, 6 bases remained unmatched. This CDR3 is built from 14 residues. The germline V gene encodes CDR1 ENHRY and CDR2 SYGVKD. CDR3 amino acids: CAISGGLAGYEQYV. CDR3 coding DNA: TGTGCCATCAGTGGGGGGCTAGCGGGTTACGAGCAGTACGTC.

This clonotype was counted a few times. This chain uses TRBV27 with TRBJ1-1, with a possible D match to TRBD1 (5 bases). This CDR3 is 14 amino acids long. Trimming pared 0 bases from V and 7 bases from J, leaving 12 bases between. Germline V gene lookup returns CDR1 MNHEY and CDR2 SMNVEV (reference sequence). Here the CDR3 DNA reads TGTGCCAGCAGTTTATCACGGGGCAGTGATGAAGCTTTCTTT. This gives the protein CASSLSRGSDEAFF.

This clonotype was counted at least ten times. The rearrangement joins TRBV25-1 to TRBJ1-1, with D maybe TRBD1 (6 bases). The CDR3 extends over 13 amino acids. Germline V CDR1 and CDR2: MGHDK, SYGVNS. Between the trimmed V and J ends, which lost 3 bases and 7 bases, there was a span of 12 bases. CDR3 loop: CASSDMGGHEAFF. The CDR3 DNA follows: TGTGCCAGCAGTGACATGGGGGGACATGAAGCTTTCTTT.

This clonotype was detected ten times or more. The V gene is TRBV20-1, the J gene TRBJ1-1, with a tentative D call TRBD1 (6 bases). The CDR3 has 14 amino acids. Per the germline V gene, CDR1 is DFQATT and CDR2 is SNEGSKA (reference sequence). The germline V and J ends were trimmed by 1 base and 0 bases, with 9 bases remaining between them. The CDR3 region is CSARAGALNTEAFF. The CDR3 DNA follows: TGCAGTGCTAGAGCGGGGGCCCTGAACACTGAAGCTTTCTTT.

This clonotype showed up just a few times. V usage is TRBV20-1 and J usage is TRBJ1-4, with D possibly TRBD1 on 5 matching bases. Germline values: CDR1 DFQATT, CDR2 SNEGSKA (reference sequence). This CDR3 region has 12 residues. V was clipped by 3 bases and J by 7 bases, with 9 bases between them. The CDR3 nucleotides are TGCAGTGCTAGTCCTGGGGGTGAAAAACTGTTTTTT. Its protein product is CSASPGGEKLFF.

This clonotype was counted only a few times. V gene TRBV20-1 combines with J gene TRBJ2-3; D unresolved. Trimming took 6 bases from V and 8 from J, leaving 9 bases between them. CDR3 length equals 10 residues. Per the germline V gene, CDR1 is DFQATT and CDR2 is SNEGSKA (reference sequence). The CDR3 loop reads CSAGWGTQYF. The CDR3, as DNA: TGCAGTGCCGGTTGGGGTACGCAGTATTTT.

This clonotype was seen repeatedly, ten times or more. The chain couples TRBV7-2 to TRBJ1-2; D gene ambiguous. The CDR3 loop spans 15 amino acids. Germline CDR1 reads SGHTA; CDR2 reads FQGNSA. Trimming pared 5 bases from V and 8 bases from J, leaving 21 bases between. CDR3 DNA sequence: TGTGCCAGCAGCCTGACTGGCGGAATAACTATCGGCTACACCTTC. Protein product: CASSLTGGITIGYTF.

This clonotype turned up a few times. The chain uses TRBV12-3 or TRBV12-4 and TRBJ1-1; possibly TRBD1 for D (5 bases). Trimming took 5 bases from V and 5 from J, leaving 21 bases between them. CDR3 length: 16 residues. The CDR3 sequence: CASSLRFGWGRTEAFF. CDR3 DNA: TGTGCCAGCAGTCTAAGATTCGGTTGGGGACGGACTGAAGCTTTCTTT.

CDR3 region: CASSTAYEQYV. The CDR3 DNA follows: TGTGCCAGCAGTACAGCCTACGAGCAGTACGTC. The J gene is TRBJ2-7, the V gene TRBV25-1; no clear D. This CDR3 has 11 amino acids. V was trimmed by 5 bases and J by 2 bases, leaving 4 bases between them. Germline V gene lookup returns CDR1 MGHDK and CDR2 SYGVNS.

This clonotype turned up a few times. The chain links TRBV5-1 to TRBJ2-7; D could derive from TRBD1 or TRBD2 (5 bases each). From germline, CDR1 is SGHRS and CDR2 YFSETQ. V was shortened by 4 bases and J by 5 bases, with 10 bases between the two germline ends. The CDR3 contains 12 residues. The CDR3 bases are TGCGCCAGCAGCCCCGAGGGGCACGAGCAGTACTTC. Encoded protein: CASSPEGHEQYF. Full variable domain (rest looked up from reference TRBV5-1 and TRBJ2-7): KAGVTQTPRYLIKTRGQQVTLSCSPISGHRSVSWYQQTPGQGLQFLFEYFSETQRNKGNFPGRFSGRQFSNSRSEMNVSTLELGDSALYLCASSPEGHEQYFGPGTRLTVT.

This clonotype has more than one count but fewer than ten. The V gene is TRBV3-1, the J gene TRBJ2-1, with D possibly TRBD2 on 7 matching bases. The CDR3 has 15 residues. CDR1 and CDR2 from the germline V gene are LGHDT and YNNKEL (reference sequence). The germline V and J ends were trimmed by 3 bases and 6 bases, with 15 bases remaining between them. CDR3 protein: CASSHRGGTINEQFF. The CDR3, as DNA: TGTGCCAGCAGCCACAGGGGAGGGACAATCAATGAGCAGTTCTTC.

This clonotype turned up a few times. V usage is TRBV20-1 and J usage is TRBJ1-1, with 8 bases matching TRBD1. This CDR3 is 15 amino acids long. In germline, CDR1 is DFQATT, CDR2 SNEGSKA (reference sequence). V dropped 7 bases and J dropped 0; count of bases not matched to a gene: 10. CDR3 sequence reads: CSGAGGEVMNTEAFF. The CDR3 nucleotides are TGCAGTGGGGCAGGGGGCGAAGTAATGAACACTGAAGCTTTCTTT.

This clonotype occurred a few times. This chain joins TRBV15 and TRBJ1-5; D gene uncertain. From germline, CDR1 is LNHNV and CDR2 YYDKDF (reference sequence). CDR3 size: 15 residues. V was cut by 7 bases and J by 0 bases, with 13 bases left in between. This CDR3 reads CATTKVGYSNQPQHF. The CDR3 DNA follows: TGTGCCACCACAAAAGTAGGGTATAGCAATCAGCCCCAGCATTTT.

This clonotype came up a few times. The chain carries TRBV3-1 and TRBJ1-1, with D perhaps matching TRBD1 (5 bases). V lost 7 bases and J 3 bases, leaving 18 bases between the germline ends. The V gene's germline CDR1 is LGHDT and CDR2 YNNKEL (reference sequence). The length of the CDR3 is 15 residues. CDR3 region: CASTRGGERDTEAFF. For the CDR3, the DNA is TGTGCCAGCACGCGCGGGGGGGAGAGGGACACTGAAGCTTTCTTT. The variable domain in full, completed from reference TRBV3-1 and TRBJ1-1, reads DTAVSQTPKYLVTQMGNDKSIKCEQNLGHDTMYWYKQDSKKFLKIMFSYNNKELIINETVPNRFSPKSPDKAHLNLHINSLELGDSAVYFCASTRGGERDTEAFFGQGTRLTVV.

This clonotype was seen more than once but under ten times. The CDR3 here is CSVERGPDTQYF. Here the CDR3 DNA reads TGCAGCGTTGAAAGAGGCCCAGATACGCAGTATTTT. The chain has TRBV29-1 and TRBJ2-3; D call uncertain. The CDR3 is made up of 12 amino acids. Per the germline V gene, CDR1 is SQVTM and CDR2 is ANQGSEA. V was trimmed by 2 bases and J by 4 bases, leaving 7 bases between them.

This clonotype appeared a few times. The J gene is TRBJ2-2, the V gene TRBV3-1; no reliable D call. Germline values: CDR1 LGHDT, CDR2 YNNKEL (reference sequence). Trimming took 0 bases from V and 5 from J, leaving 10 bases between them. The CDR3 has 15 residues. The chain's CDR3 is CASSQERYRTGELFF. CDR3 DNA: TGTGCCAGCAGCCAAGAGAGATACAGAACCGGGGAGCTGTTTTTT.

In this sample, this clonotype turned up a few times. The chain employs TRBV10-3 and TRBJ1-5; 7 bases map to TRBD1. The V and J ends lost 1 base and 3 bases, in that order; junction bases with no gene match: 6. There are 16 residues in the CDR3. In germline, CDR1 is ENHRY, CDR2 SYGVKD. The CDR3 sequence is CAISEWGQGDNQPQHF. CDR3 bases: TGTGCCATCAGTGAGTGGGGGCAGGGGGACAATCAGCCCCAGCATTTT.

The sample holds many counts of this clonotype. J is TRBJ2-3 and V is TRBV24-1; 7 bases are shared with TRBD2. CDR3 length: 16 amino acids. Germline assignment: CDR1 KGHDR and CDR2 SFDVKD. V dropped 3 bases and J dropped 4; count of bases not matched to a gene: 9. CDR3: CATSDLTSTSADTQYF. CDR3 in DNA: TGTGCCACCAGTGATCTCACCTCCACTAGCGCAGATACGCAGTATTTT.

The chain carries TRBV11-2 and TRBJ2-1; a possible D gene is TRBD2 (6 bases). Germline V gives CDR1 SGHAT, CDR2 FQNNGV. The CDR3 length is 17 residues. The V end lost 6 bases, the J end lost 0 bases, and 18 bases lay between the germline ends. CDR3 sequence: CASSRPESGSSYNEQFF. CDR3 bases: TGTGCCAGCAGTCGCCCCGAGTCCGGGAGCTCCTACAATGAGCAGTTCTTC.